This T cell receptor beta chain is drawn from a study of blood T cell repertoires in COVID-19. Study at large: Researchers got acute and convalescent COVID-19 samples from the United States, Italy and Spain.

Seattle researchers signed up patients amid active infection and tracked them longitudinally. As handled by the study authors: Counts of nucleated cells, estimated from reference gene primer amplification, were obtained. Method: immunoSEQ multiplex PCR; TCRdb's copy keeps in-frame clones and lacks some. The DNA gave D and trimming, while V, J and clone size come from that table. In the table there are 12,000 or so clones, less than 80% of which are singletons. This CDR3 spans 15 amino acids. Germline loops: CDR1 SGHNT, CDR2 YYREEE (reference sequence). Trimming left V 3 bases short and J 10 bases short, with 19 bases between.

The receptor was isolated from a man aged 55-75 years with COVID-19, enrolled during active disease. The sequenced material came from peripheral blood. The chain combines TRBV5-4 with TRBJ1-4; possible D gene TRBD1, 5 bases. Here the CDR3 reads CASSWLQDPYGKLFF. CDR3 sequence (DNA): TGTGCCAGCAGCTGGTTACAGGATCCTTACGGAAAACTGTTTTTT.